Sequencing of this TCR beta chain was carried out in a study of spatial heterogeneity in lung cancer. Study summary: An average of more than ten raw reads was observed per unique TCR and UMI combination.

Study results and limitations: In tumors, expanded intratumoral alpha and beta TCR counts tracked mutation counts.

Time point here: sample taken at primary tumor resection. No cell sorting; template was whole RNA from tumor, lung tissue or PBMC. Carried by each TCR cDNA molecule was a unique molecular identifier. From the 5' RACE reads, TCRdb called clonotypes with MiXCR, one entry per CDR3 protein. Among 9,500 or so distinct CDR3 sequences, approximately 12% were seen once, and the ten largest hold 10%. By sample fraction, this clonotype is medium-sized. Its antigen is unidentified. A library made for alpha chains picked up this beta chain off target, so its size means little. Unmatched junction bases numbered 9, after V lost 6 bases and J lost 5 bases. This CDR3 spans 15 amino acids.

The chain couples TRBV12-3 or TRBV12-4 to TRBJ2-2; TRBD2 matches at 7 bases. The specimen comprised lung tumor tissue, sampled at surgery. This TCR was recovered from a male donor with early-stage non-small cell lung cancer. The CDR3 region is CASRSGTTVTGELFF. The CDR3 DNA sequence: TGTGCCAGCAGGTCCGGGACTACCGTTACCGGGGAGCTGTTTTTT.